What follows is one T cell receptor (beta chain) and its context. Antigen unknown. These data originate in a study of OX40 agonist ivuxolimab in advanced cancers. The wider study: Cohort: 82.7% men, mean age approximately 60, aged roughly 20 to 79.

Produced via immunoSEQ multiplex PCR; TCRdb's table is partial and in-frame only. The sample includes around 130,000 clones, around 93% of them seen just once. Study results and limitations: More expanded clones were seen, on average, in CD8+ T cells than in CD4+. Blood T cells, both CD4+ and CD8+, expanded clonally by week 6 at 0.1 to 3.0 mg/kg. There were also nonresponders showing low normalized T-cell clonal expansion.

This specimen was CD4+ or CD8+ T cells sorted from blood, taken in a trial of the OX40 agonist ivuxolimab. This TCR came from an adult with an advanced solid tumor such as melanoma, head and neck, liver or kidney cancer.

Here the CDR3 reads CASSQDYGPPDEQYF. In DNA form, the CDR3 reads TGCGCCAGCAGCCAAGATTATGGTCCCCCAGACGAGCAGTACTTC. V and J are TRBV4-3 and TRBJ2-7; D ambiguous. The V gene's germline CDR1 is LGHNA and CDR2 YSLEER. The V end was cut by 0 bases, the J end by 5 bases, with 14 bases between. The CDR3 length is 15 residues.